Listed here is a single T cell receptor (beta chain). TCR beta VDJ and CDR3 profiles were obtained from a genomic DNA template. Each CDR3 protein is one row after TCRdb ran MiXCR on the reads. The data contain some 200,000 distinct CDR3 sequences, around 45% of them singletons. Patients chosen for sequencing had shown CD8+CD57+ cell expansion by flow cytometry. The CDR3 covers 12 residues. Germline values: CDR1 SEHNR, CDR2 FQNEAQ (reference sequence). V was shortened by 5 bases and J by 13 bases, with 17 bases between the two germline ends. These data come from a study of CD8+CD57+ T cells in acquired aplastic anemia. Study overall: Recorded DNA amounts for sorted CD4+ and CD8+ cells had an average of approximately 3 ug.

This clonotype was obtained from a human donor with aplastic anemia. Sequenced input: sorted CD4+, CD8+, or CD8+CD57+ T cells (not recorded which) from PBMCs. The V and J genes are TRBV7-9 and TRBJ2-5; D assignment may be TRBD1 or TRBD2 (5 bases each). The DNA for the CDR3 is TGTGCCAGCAGCCCACTGGGGACGAGTCGGTACTTC. Protein sequence: CASSPLGTSRYF.